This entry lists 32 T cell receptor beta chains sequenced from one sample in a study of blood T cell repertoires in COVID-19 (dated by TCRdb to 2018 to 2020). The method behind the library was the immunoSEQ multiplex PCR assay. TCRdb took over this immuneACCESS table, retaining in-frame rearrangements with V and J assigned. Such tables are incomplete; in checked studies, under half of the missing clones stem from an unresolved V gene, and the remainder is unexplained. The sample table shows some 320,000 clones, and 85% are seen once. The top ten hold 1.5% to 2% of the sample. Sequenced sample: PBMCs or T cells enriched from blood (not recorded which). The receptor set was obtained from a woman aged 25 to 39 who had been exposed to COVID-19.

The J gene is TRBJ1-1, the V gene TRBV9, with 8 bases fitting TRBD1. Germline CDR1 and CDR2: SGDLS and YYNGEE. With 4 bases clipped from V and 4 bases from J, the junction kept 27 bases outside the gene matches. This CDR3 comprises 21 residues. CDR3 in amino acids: CASSLLPGQVTVFGRATEAFF. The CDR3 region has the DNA TGTGCCAGCAGCTTACTCCCGGGACAGGTTACCGTTTTTGGGCGGGCCACTGAAGCTTTCTTT.

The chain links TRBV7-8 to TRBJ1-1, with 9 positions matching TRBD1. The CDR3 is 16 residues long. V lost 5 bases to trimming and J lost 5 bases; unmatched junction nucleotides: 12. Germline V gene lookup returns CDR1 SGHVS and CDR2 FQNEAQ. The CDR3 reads CASSPRVTGGGTEAFF. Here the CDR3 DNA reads TGTGCCAGCAGCCCTAGGGTGACAGGGGGTGGAACTGAAGCTTTCTTT. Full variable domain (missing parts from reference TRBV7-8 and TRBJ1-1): GAGVSQSPRYKVAKRGQDVALRCDPISGHVSLFWYQQALGQGPEFLTYFQNEAQLDKSGLPSDRFFAERPEGSVSTLKIQRTQQEDSAVYLCASSPRVTGGGTEAFFGQGTRLTVV.

The CDR3 DNA reads TGTGCCAGTACCGGAGCGCCAGATACGCAGTATTTT. The encoded protein is CASTGAPDTQYF. This chain links TRBV19 with TRBJ2-3, with unresolved D. V was clipped by 7 bases and J by 4 bases, with 9 bases between them. CDR3 length: 12 residues. Germline V gene lookup returns CDR1 LNHDA and CDR2 SQIVND (reference sequence).

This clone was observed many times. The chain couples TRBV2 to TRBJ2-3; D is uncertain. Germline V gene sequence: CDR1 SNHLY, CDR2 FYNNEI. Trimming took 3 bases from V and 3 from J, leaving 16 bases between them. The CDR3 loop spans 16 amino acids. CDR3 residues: CASSERSPSRTDTQYF. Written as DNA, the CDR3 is TGTGCCAGCAGTGAGCGATCCCCAAGTCGTACAGATACGCAGTATTTT.

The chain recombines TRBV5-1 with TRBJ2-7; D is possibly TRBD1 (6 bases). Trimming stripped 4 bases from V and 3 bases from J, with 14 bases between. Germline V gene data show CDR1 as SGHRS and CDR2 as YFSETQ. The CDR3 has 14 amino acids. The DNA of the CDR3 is TGCGCCAGCAGCCCAGCCCAGGGGCTCTACGAGCAGTACTTC. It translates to CASSPAQGLYEQYF.

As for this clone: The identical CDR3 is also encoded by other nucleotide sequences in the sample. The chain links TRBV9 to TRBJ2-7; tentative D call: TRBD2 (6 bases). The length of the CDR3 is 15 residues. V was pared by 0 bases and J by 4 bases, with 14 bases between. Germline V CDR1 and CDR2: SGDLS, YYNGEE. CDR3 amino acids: CASSVGGTGVYEQYF. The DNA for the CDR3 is TGTGCCAGCAGCGTAGGCGGGACGGGAGTTTACGAGCAGTACTTC.

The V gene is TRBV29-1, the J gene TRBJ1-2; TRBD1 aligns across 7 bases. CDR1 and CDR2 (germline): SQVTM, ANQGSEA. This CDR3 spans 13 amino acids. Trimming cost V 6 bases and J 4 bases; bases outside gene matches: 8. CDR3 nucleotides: TGCAGCGTCGGCTCCGGGACAGCCTATGGCTACACCTTC. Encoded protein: CSVGSGTAYGYTF.

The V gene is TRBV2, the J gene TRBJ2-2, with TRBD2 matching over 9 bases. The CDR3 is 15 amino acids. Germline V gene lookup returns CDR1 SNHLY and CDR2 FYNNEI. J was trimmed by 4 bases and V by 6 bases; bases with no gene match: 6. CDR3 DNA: TGTGCCAGCAGGACCAGGCGGGAGGGCACCGGGGAGCTGTTTTTT. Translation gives CASRTRREGTGELFF.

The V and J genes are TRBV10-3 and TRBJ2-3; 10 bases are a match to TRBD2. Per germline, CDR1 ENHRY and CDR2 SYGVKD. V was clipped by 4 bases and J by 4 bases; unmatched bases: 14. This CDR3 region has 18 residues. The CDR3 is CAISAPSGGERVADTQYF. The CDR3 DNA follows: TGTGCCATCAGTGCCCCGAGCGGGGGGGAGCGTGTCGCAGATACGCAGTATTTT.

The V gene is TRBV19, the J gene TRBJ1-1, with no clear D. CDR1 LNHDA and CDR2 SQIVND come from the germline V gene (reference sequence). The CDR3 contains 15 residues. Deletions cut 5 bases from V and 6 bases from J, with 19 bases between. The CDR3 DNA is TGTGCCAGTAGTCCTATCGCCTCGAGGGTCTCTGAAGCTTTCTTT. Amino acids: CASSPIASRVSEAFF. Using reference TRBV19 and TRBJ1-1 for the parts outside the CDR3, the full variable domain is DGGITQSPKYLFRKEGQNVTLSCEQNLNHDAMYWYRQDPGQGLRLIYYSQIVNDFQKGDIAEGYSVSREKKESFPLTVTSAQKNPTAFYLCASSPIASRVSEAFFGQGTRLTVV.

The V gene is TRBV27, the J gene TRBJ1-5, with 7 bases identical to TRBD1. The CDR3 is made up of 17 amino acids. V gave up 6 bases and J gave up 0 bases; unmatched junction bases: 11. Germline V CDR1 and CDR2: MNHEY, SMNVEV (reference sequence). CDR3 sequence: CASSITGVGISNQPQHF. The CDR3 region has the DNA TGTGCCAGCAGCATAACAGGGGTGGGGATTAGCAATCAGCCCCAGCATTTT.

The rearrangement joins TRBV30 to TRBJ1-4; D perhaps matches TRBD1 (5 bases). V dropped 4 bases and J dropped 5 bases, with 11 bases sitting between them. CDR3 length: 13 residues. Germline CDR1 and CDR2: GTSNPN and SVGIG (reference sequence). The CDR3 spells CAWKQERNEKLFF. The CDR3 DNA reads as TGTGCCTGGAAACAGGAAAGAAATGAAAAACTGTTTTTT.

This chain's CDR3 is CASSPDGQGVRSYTF. The CDR3 DNA reads TGTGCCAGCAGCCCTGATGGACAGGGGGTGAGAAGCTACACCTTC. This chain joins TRBV5-5 and TRBJ1-2, with 10 bases matching TRBD1. There are 15 residues in the CDR3. The V gene end was trimmed by 4 bases and the J gene end by 9 bases; junction bases not matched to a gene: 12. Germline CDR1 SGHKS, CDR2 YYEKEE (reference sequence).

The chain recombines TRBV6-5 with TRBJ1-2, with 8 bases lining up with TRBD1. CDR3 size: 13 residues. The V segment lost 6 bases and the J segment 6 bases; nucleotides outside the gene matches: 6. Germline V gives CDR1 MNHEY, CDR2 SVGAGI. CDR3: CASRSGTGNGYTF. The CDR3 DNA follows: TGTGCCAGCAGGAGCGGGACAGGCAATGGCTACACCTTC.

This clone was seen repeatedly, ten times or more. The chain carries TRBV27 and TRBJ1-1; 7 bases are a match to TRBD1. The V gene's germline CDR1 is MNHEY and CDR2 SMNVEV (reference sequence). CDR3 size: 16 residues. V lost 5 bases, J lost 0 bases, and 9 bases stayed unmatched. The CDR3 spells CASSPRQGGMNTEAFF. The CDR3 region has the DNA TGTGCCAGCAGTCCTAGACAGGGTGGAATGAACACTGAAGCTTTCTTT.

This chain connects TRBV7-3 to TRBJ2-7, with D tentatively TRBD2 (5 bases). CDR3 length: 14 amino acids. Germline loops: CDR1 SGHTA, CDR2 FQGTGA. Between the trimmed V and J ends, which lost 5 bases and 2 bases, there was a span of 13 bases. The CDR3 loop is CASSPSTGTYEQYF. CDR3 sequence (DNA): TGTGCCAGCAGCCCTAGTACGGGAACCTACGAGCAGTACTTC.

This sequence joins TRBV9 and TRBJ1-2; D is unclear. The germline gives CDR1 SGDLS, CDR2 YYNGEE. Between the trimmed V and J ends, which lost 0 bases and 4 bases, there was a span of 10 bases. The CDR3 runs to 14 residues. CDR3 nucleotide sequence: TGTGCCAGCAGCGTAGTTCGAGTTCCCTATGGCTACACCTTC. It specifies CASSVVRVPYGYTF. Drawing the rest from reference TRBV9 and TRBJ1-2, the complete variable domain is DSGVTQTPKHLITATGQRVTLRCSPRSGDLSVYWYQQSLDQGLQFLIQYYNGEERAKGNILERFSAQQFPDLHSELNLSSLELGDSALYFCASSVVRVPYGYTFGSGTRLTVV.

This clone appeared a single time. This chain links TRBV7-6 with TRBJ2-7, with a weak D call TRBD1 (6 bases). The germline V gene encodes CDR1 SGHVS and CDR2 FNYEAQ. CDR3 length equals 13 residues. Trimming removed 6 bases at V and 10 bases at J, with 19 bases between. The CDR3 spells CASSSGQGPSQYF. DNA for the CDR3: TGTGCCAGCAGTTCCGGGCAGGGGCCGTCCCAGTACTTC.

The CDR3 region has the DNA TGCGCCAGCAGCCCGTGGGACAGGGAAAACACCGGGGAGCTGTTTTTT. Its translation is CASSPWDRENTGELFF. The chain combines TRBV5-1 with TRBJ2-2; 9 bases fit TRBD1. CDR1 is SGHRS and CDR2 is YFSETQ in the germline V gene. This CDR3 has 16 amino acids. V lost 4 bases to trimming and J lost 2 bases; unmatched junction nucleotides: 6.

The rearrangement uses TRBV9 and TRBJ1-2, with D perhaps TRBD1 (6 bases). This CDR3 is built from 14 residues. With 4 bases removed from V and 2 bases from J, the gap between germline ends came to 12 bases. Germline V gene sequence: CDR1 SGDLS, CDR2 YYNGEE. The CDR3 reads CASSPWTDNYGYTF. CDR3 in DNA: TGTGCCAGCAGCCCTTGGACAGACAACTATGGCTACACCTTC.

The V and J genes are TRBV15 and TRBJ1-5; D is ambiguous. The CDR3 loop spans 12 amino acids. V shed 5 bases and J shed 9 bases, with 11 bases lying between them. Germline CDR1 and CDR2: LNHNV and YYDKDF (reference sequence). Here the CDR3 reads CATSLGARPQHF. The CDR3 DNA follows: TGTGCCACCAGCTTGGGCGCGCGGCCCCAGCATTTT. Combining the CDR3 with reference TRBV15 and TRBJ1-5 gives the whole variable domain DAMVIQNPRYQVTQFGKPVTLSCSQTLNHNVMYWYQQKSSQAPKLLFHYYDKDFNNEADTPDNFQSRRPNTSFCFLDIRSPGLGDTAMYLCATSLGARPQHFGDGTRLSIL.

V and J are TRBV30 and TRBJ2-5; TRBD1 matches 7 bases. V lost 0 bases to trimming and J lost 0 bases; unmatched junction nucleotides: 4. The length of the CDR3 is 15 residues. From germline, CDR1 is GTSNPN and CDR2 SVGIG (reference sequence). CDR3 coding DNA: TGTGCCTGGAGTGTGACAGGGCAGTACCAAGAGACCCAGTACTTC. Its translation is CAWSVTGQYQETQYF. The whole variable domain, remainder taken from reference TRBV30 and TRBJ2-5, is SQTIHQWPATLVQPVGSPLSLECTVEGTSNPNLYWYRQAAGRGLQLLFYSVGIGQISSEVPQNLSASRPQDRQFILSSKKLLLSDSGFYLCAWSVTGQYQETQYFGPGTRLLVL.

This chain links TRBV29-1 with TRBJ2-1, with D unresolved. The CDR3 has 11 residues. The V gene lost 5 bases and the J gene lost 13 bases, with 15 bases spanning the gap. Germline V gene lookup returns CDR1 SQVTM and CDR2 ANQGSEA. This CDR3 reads CSVLFLQEQFF. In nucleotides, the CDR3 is TGCAGCGTTTTATTTTTGCAGGAACAGTTCTTC.

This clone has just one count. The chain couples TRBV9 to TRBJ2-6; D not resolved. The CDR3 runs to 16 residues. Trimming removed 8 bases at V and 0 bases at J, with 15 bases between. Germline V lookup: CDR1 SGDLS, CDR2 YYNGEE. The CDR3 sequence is CASSNSGFSGANVLTF. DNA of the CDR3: TGTGCCAGTAGTAATTCCGGGTTCTCTGGGGCCAACGTCCTGACTTTC. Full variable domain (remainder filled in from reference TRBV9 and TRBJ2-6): DSGVTQTPKHLITATGQRVTLRCSPRSGDLSVYWYQQSLDQGLQFLIQYYNGEERAKGNILERFSAQQFPDLHSELNLSSLELGDSALYFCASSNSGFSGANVLTFGAGSRLTVL.

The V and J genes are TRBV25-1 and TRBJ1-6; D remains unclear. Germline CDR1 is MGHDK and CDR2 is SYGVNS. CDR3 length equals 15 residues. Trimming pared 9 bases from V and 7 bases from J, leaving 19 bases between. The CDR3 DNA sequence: TGTGCCAGTACAACAATGAAGATGCCAAATTCACCCCTCCACTTT. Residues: CASTTMKMPNSPLHF.

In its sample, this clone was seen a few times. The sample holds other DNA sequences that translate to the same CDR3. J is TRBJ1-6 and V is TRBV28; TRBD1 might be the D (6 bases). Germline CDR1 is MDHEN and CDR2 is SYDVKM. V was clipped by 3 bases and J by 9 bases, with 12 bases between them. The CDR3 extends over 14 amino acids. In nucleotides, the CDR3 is TGTGCCAGCAGTTTTCAGGGGCTGGGTTCACCCCTCCACTTT. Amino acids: CASSFQGLGSPLHF.

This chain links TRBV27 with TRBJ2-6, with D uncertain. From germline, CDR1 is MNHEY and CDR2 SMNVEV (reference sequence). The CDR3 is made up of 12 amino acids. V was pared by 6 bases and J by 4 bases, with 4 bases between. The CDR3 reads CASRQGANVLTF. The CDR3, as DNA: TGTGCCAGCAGACAGGGGGCCAACGTCCTGACTTTC. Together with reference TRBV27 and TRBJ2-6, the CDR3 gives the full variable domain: EAQVTQNPRYLITVTGKKLTVTCSQNMNHEYMSWYRQDPGLGLRQIYYSMNVEVTDKGDVPEGYKVSRKEKRNFPLILESPSPNQTSLYFCASRQGANVLTFGAGSRLTVL.

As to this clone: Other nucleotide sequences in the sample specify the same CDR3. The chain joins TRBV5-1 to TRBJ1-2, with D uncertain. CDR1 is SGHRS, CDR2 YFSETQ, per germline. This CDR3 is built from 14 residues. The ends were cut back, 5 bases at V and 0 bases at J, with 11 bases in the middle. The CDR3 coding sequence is TGCGCCAGCAGTTTCGATACAGCTAACTATGGCTACACCTTC. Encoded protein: CASSFDTANYGYTF.

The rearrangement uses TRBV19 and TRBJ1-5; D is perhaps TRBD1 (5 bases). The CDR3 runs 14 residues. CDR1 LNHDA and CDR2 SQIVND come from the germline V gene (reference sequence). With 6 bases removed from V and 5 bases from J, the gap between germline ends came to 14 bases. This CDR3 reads CASRGTLRDQPQHF. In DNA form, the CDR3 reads TGTGCCAGTAGGGGGACTCTAAGAGATCAGCCCCAGCATTTT.

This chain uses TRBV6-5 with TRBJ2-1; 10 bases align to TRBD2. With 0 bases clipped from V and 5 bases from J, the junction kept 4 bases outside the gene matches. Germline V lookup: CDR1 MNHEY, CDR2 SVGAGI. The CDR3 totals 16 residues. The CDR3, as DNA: TGTGCCAGCAGTTACTCTATACTAGCGGGGCACAATGAGCAGTTCTTC. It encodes CASSYSILAGHNEQFF.

The CDR3 spells CASSQARQGYEQYF. The CDR3 DNA follows: TGCGCCAGCAGCCAGGCAAGACAGGGCTACGAGCAGTACTTC. The chain has TRBV4-3 and TRBJ2-7, with TRBD1 identical over 7 bases. Germline assignment: CDR1 LGHNA and CDR2 YSLEER. The CDR3 spans 14 residues. V lost 3 bases and J lost 3; bases outside the gene matches: 5.

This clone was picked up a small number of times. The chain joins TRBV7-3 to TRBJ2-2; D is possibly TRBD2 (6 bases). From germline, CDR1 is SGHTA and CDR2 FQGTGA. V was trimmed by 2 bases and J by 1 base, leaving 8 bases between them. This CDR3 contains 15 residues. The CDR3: CASSLGGVNTGELFF. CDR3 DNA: TGTGCCAGCAGCTTAGGCGGGGTGAACACCGGGGAGCTGTTTTTT.